This T cell receptor beta chain appears in the sequencing data of a study of a mutant IDH1 vaccine in newly diagnosed glioma. Time point meaning: week 47, end of study. Each dose of the vaccine consisted of 300 ug of mutant IDH1 20-mer peptide, with topical imiquimod. This CDR3 spans 12 amino acids. Germline-derived CDR1 and CDR2 are GTSNPN and SVGIG (reference sequence). The ends were cut back, 0 bases at V and 7 bases at J, with 6 bases in the middle. Sequenced by immunoSEQ multiplex PCR; TCRdb stores in-frame clones only, minus some. The sample shows about 94,000 clones, nearly 90% of them seen only once. Concerning this clone itself: Its antigen is as yet unknown. The same CDR3 also results from other DNA sequences found in this sample.

This TCR derives from a woman between 45 and 60 years old with glioma. This chain links TRBV30 with TRBJ1-4; D remains unclear. The sequencing here drew on PBMCs, taken from a glioma patient whose treatment included an IDH1 peptide vaccine. CDR3: CAWSVLREKLFF. For the CDR3, the DNA is TGTGCCTGGAGTGTACTGCGTGAAAAACTGTTTTTT.